Below, 14 T cell receptor beta chains from the same sample are listed, as sequenced in a study of Ad26.COV2.S vaccination and SARS-CoV-2 variants. Libraries were prepared by immunoSEQ multiplex PCR; TCRdb keeps only in-frame clonotypes and omits some of them. The table has 440,000 or so clones, roughly 87% seen once; the top ten hold around 4.5%. The treatment was: approximately 18 received Ad26.COV2.S at low or high dose, single or two shots; roughly 5 received placebo; per-sample allocation not given. Day 63 after the first vaccine or placebo injection was the time point for sampling. Source: peripheral blood, taken in a trial of Ad26.COV2.S vaccine versus placebo. These TCRs come from a person between 18 and 60 years old who received the Ad26.COV2.S COVID-19 vaccine or a placebo.

This sequence joins TRBV19 and TRBJ1-2, with TRBD1 identical over 10 bases. The CDR3 is 14 residues long. CDR1 is LNHDA and CDR2 is SQIVND in the germline V gene (reference sequence). Trimming removed 3 bases from V and 7 bases from J; junction bases left unmatched: 5. CDR3 DNA: TGTGCCAGTAGTATGGGACAGGGGATCGGTGGCTACACCTTC. Its protein product is CASSMGQGIGGYTF.

The table lists this clone with a count of one. This chain uses TRBV5-4 with TRBJ2-1; 10 bases fit TRBD1. V dropped 5 bases and J dropped 4; count of bases not matched to a gene: 6. CDR3 length equals 15 residues. The germline gives CDR1 SGHNT, CDR2 YYREEE (reference sequence). The CDR3 DNA is TGTGCCAGCAGGACCGGGACAGGGGAATACAATGAGCAGTTCTTC. This codes for CASRTGTGEYNEQFF.

The chain joins TRBV20-1 to TRBJ2-7, with 7 bases lining up with TRBD1. With V trimmed by 3 bases and J by 0 bases, 5 bases remained unmatched. Germline V gives CDR1 DFQATT, CDR2 SNEGSKA (reference sequence). CDR3 size: 14 residues. The CDR3 DNA is TGCAGTGCTAGTGGGACAGCTTACTCCTACGAGCAGTACTTC. Translating gives CSASGTAYSYEQYF.

The DNA of the CDR3 is TGTGCCGCCCCGCGGGGGCAGGGGGCGTCTCCCCTCCACTTT. Its translation: CAAPRGQGASPLHF. The rearrangement joins TRBV24-1 to TRBJ1-6, with 8 bases identical to TRBD1. Germline V gene sequence: CDR1 KGHDR, CDR2 SFDVKD. The CDR3 length is 14 residues. V lost 12 bases to trimming and J lost 13 bases; unmatched junction nucleotides: 16.

The count of this clone is one. The chain couples TRBV10-3 to TRBJ2-1, with unresolved D. Germline V gene lookup returns CDR1 ENHRY and CDR2 SYGVKD. With 6 bases removed from V and 4 bases from J, the gap between germline ends came to 13 bases. The CDR3 is 14 residues long. The CDR3 protein is CAIRVSVGYNEQFF. The CDR3 DNA follows: TGTGCCATCAGGGTTAGTGTGGGGTACAATGAGCAGTTCTTC.

The gene calls are TRBV4-2 and TRBJ2-1, with 14 bases lining up with TRBD2. CDR1 LGHNA and CDR2 YNFKEQ come from the germline V gene. This CDR3 spans 19 amino acids. The ends lost 4 bases at V and 3 bases at J; junction bases unmatched: 11. The chain's CDR3 is CASSPGLAGGRNSYNEQFF. The CDR3 region has the DNA TGTGCCAGCAGCCCAGGACTAGCGGGAGGTCGGAATAGCTACAATGAGCAGTTCTTC.

This chain uses TRBV5-1 with TRBJ2-2; the D gene is possibly TRBD1 (6 bases). Germline V gene data show CDR1 as SGHRS and CDR2 as YFSETQ. The ends were cut back, 3 bases at V and 4 bases at J, with 10 bases in the middle. The CDR3 length is 14 residues. The chain's CDR3 is CASSWDTTTGELFF. The DNA for the CDR3 is TGCGCCAGCAGCTGGGACACGACCACCGGGGAGCTGTTTTTT.

The rearrangement uses TRBV28 and TRBJ1-1; D unclear. Germline CDR1 MDHEN, CDR2 SYDVKM. This CDR3 contains 12 residues. Trimming left V 3 bases short and J 2 bases short, with 4 bases between. As DNA, the CDR3 is TGTGCCAGCAGTTTTTTAAACACTGAAGCTTTCTTT. Translation: CASSFLNTEAFF.

The chain recombines TRBV28 with TRBJ2-1; a possible D gene is TRBD2 (5 bases). CDR3 length equals 13 residues. Germline V gene sequence: CDR1 MDHEN, CDR2 SYDVKM. V lost 2 bases to trimming and J lost 7 bases, with 9 bases between them. The CDR3 DNA reads as TGTGCCAGCAGTTTACTAGCTGGAAATGAGCAGTTCTTC. This translates into CASSLLAGNEQFF.

The rearrangement joins TRBV6-6 to TRBJ1-6, with D hard to call. This CDR3 region has 16 residues. Germline V lookup: CDR1 MNHNY, CDR2 SVGAGI (reference sequence). V gave up 6 bases and J gave up 0 bases, with 12 bases separating them. This chain's CDR3 is CASSTTGGSYNSPLHF. The DNA of the CDR3 is TGTGCCAGCAGCACGACTGGAGGCTCCTATAATTCACCCCTCCACTTT.

The chain has TRBV7-2 and TRBJ1-1; D is perhaps TRBD1 (5 bases). The CDR3 sequence is 14 residues long. From germline, CDR1 is SGHTA and CDR2 FQGNSA. V was pared by 6 bases and J by 4 bases, with 15 bases between. The CDR3 DNA sequence: TGTGCCAGCAGTGATCAGGGAGGAGGCACTGAAGCTTTCTTT. Translated: CASSDQGGGTEAFF.

The genes are TRBV3-1 (or the pseudogene TRBV3-2) and TRBJ1-3; no firm D call. Germline V gene data show CDR1 as LGHDT and CDR2 as YNNKEL (reference sequence). The CDR3 spans 15 residues. V lost 4 bases and J 0 bases, leaving 10 bases between the germline ends. The chain's CDR3 is CASSLAGRSGNTIYF. DNA of the CDR3: TGTGCCAGCAGCCTCGCGGGCCGCTCTGGAAACACCATATATTTT.

The chain employs TRBV7-3 and TRBJ2-2; the D call may be TRBD1 or TRBD2 (5 bases each). CDR1 is SGHTA and CDR2 is FQGTGA in the germline V gene. The CDR3 is made up of 15 amino acids. V was trimmed by 0 bases and J by 4 bases, leaving 9 bases between them. The CDR3 bases are TGTGCCAGCAGCTTAACAGGGGCGGGCACCGGGGAGCTGTTTTTT. Its protein product is CASSLTGAGTGELFF. The variable domain in full, with the rest retrieved from reference TRBV7-3 and TRBJ2-2, is GAGVSQTPSNKVTEKGKYVELRCDPISGHTALYWYRQSLGQGPEFLIYFQGTGAADDSGLPNDRFFAVRPEGSVSTLKIQRTERGDSAVYLCASSLTGAGTGELFFGEGSRLTVL.

The J gene is TRBJ2-2, the V gene TRBV7-2; 8 nucleotides line up with TRBD1. Trimming took 2 bases from V and 6 from J; bases not matched to a gene: 8. The CDR3 has 16 amino acids. CDR1 is SGHTA, CDR2 FQGNSA, per germline. CDR3 in DNA: TGTGCCAGCAGCTTATTCACAGGGGGTATTTCCGGGGAGCTGTTTTTT. Translated: CASSLFTGGISGELFF.